These T cell receptor beta chains were read from a single sample in a study of identifying expanded T cells in peripheral blood. Repertoires were generated with immunoSEQ multiplex PCR, while TCRdb's copy carries only in-frame clones and drops some. This table has roughly 92,000 clones, around nine tenths appearing once. Sequences were obtained from blood. These receptor sequences come from a person aged 18 to 75 in good health. Both conserved end residues are part of each CDR3. A D gene is named only where the DNA matches it firmly. Some rows mark clone size as missing; the rest say once, few, many or name a class of expanded clone.

v_call: TRBV18; d_call: -; clone_size: -; j_call: TRBJ1-2; cdr3_aa: CASSRRGPRYGYTF; cdr3_nt: TGTGCCAGCTCACGTCGGGGGCCAAGGTATGGCTACACCTTC
v_call: TRBV7-2; d_call: TRBD2; clone_size: -; j_call: TRBJ2-7; cdr3_aa: CASSPTSGGSYEQYF; cdr3_nt: TGTGCCAGCAGCCCAACTAGCGGGGGCTCCTACGAGCAGTACTTC
v_call: TRBV6-5; d_call: -; clone_size: once; j_call: TRBJ2-7; cdr3_aa: CASSRGADHEQYF; cdr3_nt: TGTGCCAGCAGCAGGGGTGCTGATCACGAGCAGTACTTC
v_call: TRBV7-9; d_call: -; clone_size: -; j_call: TRBJ2-7; cdr3_aa: CASSLDGGEQYF; cdr3_nt: TGTGCCAGCAGCTTAGATGGGGGCGAGCAGTACTTC
v_call: TRBV5-6; d_call: -; clone_size: -; j_call: TRBJ2-2; cdr3_aa: CASSSGYTNTGELFF; cdr3_nt: TGTGCCAGCAGCTCAGGGTATACGAACACCGGGGAGCTGTTTTTT
v_call: TRBV14; d_call: -; clone_size: -; j_call: TRBJ2-1; cdr3_aa: CASSQDDYNEQFF; cdr3_nt: TGTGCCAGCAGCCAAGACGACTACAATGAGCAGTTCTTC
v_call: TRBV11-2; d_call: -; clone_size: -; j_call: TRBJ1-1; cdr3_aa: CASSLEQAGYTEAFF; cdr3_nt: TGTGCCAGCAGCTTAGAACAGGCCGGGTACACTGAAGCTTTCTTT
v_call: TRBV29-1; d_call: -; clone_size: -; j_call: TRBJ2-7; cdr3_aa: CSVAPGGSYEQYF; cdr3_nt: TGCAGCGTTGCACCAGGGGGGAGCTACGAGCAGTACTTC
v_call: TRBV18; d_call: -; clone_size: -; j_call: TRBJ2-7; cdr3_aa: CASSPRAEPGGEQYF; cdr3_nt: TGTGCCAGCTCACCTCGGGCCGAACCTGGCGGCGAGCAGTACTTC
v_call: TRBV6-6; d_call: -; clone_size: -; j_call: TRBJ1-2; cdr3_aa: CASSLGDSIANYGYTF; cdr3_nt: TGTGCCAGCAGTTTAGGGGACTCTATCGCAAACTATGGCTACACCTTC
v_call: TRBV5-6; d_call: -; clone_size: -; j_call: TRBJ1-3; cdr3_aa: CASSLAPGESGNTIYF; cdr3_nt: TGTGCCAGCAGCTTGGCCCCCGGGGAATCGGGAAACACCATATATTTT
v_call: TRBV18; d_call: TRBD1; clone_size: -; j_call: TRBJ1-2; cdr3_aa: CASSADRANYGYTF; cdr3_nt: TGTGCCAGCTCGGCGGACAGGGCTAACTATGGCTACACCTTC
v_call: TRBV5-8; d_call: TRBD1; clone_size: -; j_call: TRBJ2-5; cdr3_aa: CASSLEGQGETQYF; cdr3_nt: TGTGCCAGCAGCTTGGAAGGACAGGGGGAGACCCAGTACTTC
v_call: TRBV4-2; d_call: TRBD2; clone_size: -; j_call: TRBJ2-5; cdr3_aa: CASSAPESGGPYQETQYF; cdr3_nt: TGTGCCAGCAGCGCCCCGGAGAGCGGGGGGCCGTACCAAGAGACCCAGTACTTC
v_call: TRBV5-1; d_call: TRBD2; clone_size: -; j_call: TRBJ2-1; cdr3_aa: CASASSGDYNEQFF; cdr3_nt: TGCGCCAGCGCCTCTAGCGGAGATTACAATGAGCAGTTCTTC
v_call: TRBV7-9; d_call: TRBD2; clone_size: -; j_call: TRBJ2-2; cdr3_aa: CASNARRTSGKTNTGELFF; cdr3_nt: TGTGCCAGCAATGCCCGGAGGACTAGCGGGAAAACGAACACCGGGGAGCTGTTTTTT